Following are 12 T cell receptor beta chains from one sample sequenced in a study of T-cell reconstitution after alpha-beta-depleted transplantation in children. Preparation of the TCRbeta library was carried out with unique molecular identifiers. A single record per CDR3 protein comes from TCRdb applying MiXCR to the PCR reads. This sample has around 200,000 distinct CDR3 sequences, with approximately 6.8% found just once. The sequences come from PBMCs from the stem cell graft donor, collected from the stem cell graft. The receptor set was obtained from a human donor who donated a stem cell graft to a child with Wiskott-Aldrich syndrome.

This chain joins TRBV18 and TRBJ2-1; D call uncertain. The CDR3 has 14 residues. Deletions cut 4 bases from V and 4 bases from J, with 11 bases between. CDR1 and CDR2 from the germline V gene are KGHSH and LQKENI. This CDR3 reads CASSLSMNYNEQFF. DNA of the CDR3: TGTGCCAGCTCACTTTCGATGAATTACAATGAGCAGTTCTTC.

There are many counts of this clonotype. The gene calls are TRBV5-1 and TRBJ2-7; D is unresolved. The CDR3 contains 15 residues. Germline-derived CDR1 and CDR2 are SGHRS and YFSETQ. Trimming cost V 2 bases and J 2 bases, with 14 bases left between them. CDR3: CASSFGPRGTYEQYF. CDR3 bases: TGCGCCAGCAGCTTTGGGCCAAGAGGAACCTACGAGCAGTACTTC.

This clonotype was recorded many times. The CDR3: CASSFGGEETQYF. The CDR3 nucleotides are TGCGCCAGCAGCTTCGGGGGAGAAGAGACCCAGTACTTC. The V gene is TRBV5-1, the J gene TRBJ2-5; weak D call: TRBD2 (6 bases). This CDR3 has 13 residues. With 2 bases removed from V and 3 bases from J, the gap between germline ends came to 8 bases. CDR1 is SGHRS and CDR2 is YFSETQ in the germline V gene.

The chain carries TRBV30 and TRBJ1-2, with 9 positions matching TRBD1. Germline V gene data show CDR1 as GTSNPN and CDR2 as SVGIG (reference sequence). This CDR3 spans 15 amino acids. Trimming removed 5 bases from V and 3 bases from J; junction bases left unmatched: 10. The CDR3: CAWETGGAGDYGYTF. Here the CDR3 DNA reads TGTGCCTGGGAAACAGGGGGCGCGGGGGACTATGGCTACACCTTC.

This clonotype has a count of ten or more. The chain employs TRBV4-2 and TRBJ1-3; 7 positions match TRBD1. Germline CDR1 reads LGHNA; CDR2 reads YNFKEQ. The CDR3 sequence is 18 residues long. The ends lost 4 bases at V and 0 bases at J; junction bases unmatched: 12. The CDR3 DNA follows: TGTGCCAGCAGCCCCGGGACAGCGGGAGAGAGCTCTGGAAACACCATATATTTT. Translated: CASSPGTAGESSGNTIYF.

This clonotype showed up many times. The chain has TRBV10-2 and TRBJ2-7, with a weak D call TRBD1 (5 bases). This CDR3 has 15 amino acids. Germline CDR1 is WSHSY and CDR2 is SAAADI. V shed 0 bases and J shed 3 bases, with 12 bases lying between them. CDR3 region: CASSESATVHYEQYF. CDR3 sequence (DNA): TGCGCCAGCAGTGAGTCTGCGACAGTACACTACGAGCAGTACTTC.

The chain couples TRBV6-2 or TRBV6-3 to TRBJ1-1; possible D gene TRBD1, 5 bases. The CDR3 spans 11 residues. Germline CDR1 reads MNHEY; CDR2 reads SVGEGT. Trimming took 6 bases from V and 14 from J, leaving 16 bases between them. CDR3 region: CASSSAGTDFF. The CDR3 nucleotides are TGTGCCAGCAGCTCCGCCGGGACGGACTTCTTT.

The genes are TRBV11-2 and TRBJ2-3, with 8 bases fitting TRBD1. The germline V gene has CDR1 SGHAT and CDR2 FQNNGV. The CDR3 has 17 residues. V was clipped by 3 bases and J by 6 bases; unmatched bases: 14. CDR3 region: CASSLLGRGRVGDTQYF. CDR3 sequence (DNA): TGTGCCAGCAGCTTGCTGGGCAGGGGGCGCGTTGGCGATACGCAGTATTTT.

This clonotype appeared many times. The chain links TRBV7-2 to TRBJ1-5; the D gene is possibly TRBD1 (6 bases). V shed 0 bases and J shed 5 bases, with 11 bases lying between them. The CDR3 loop spans 15 amino acids. Germline values: CDR1 SGHTA, CDR2 FQGNSA. The CDR3, as DNA: TGTGCCAGCAGCTTAGCAGGGGGGATAGATCAGCCCCAGCATTTT. Translated: CASSLAGGIDQPQHF. Supplemented by reference TRBV7-2 and TRBJ1-5, the full variable domain reads GAGVSQSPSNKVTEKGKDVELRCDPISGHTALYWYRQSLGQGLEFLIYFQGNSAPDKSGLPSDRFSAERTGGSVSTLTIQRTQQEDSAVYLCASSLAGGIDQPQHFGDGTRLSIL.

This clonotype has a handful of counts. V and J are TRBV3-1 and TRBJ1-2; possible D gene TRBD1, 6 bases. Per the germline V gene, CDR1 is LGHDT and CDR2 is YNNKEL (reference sequence). This CDR3 has 15 residues. Trimming took 1 base from V and 8 from J, leaving 17 bases between them. As DNA, the CDR3 is TGTGCCAGCAGCCAAGTTTCAGGGGCTCCTGGCGGCTACACCTTC. It translates to CASSQVSGAPGGYTF. Full variable domain (remainder filled in from reference TRBV3-1 and TRBJ1-2): DTAVSQTPKYLVTQMGNDKSIKCEQNLGHDTMYWYKQDSKKFLKIMFSYNNKELIINETVPNRFSPKSPDKAHLNLHINSLELGDSAVYFCASSQVSGAPGGYTFGSGTRLTVV.

This clonotype has only a few counts. Here the CDR3 DNA reads TGTGCCAGCTCACCAGGACAGTTGAACACCGGGGAGCTGTTTTTT. Amino acid sequence: CASSPGQLNTGELFF. The V and J genes are TRBV18 and TRBJ2-2; D is perhaps TRBD1 (6 bases). Germline loops: CDR1 KGHSH, CDR2 LQKENI. The CDR3 spans 15 residues. V was clipped by 2 bases and J by 1 base, with 8 bases between them.

The V and J genes are TRBV6-6 and TRBJ2-7, with 9 bases aligning to TRBD2. The V gene's germline CDR1 is MNHNY and CDR2 SVGAGI (reference sequence). CDR3 length equals 12 residues. V lost 11 bases, J lost 2 bases, and 4 bases stayed unmatched. In DNA form, the CDR3 reads TGTGCCGCGGGAGGGCAAGCCTACGAGCAGTACTTC. Protein sequence: CAAGGQAYEQYF.